Following are 15 T cell receptor beta chains from one sample sequenced in a study of early T cells in non-severe SARS-CoV-2 infection. TCRdb used MiXCR to reprocess the 5' RACE reads, holding one entry per CDR3 protein. The table shows about 110,000 distinct CDR3 sequences, with about 12% occurring only once. The sequencing sample was made of whole blood. Receptors were obtained from an adult who was a healthcare worker with PCR-confirmed SARS-CoV-2 infection or an uninfected control (not recorded which).

This clonotype was found a few times. This chain uses TRBV10-3 with TRBJ1-1; D unclear. Trimming removed 6 bases at V and 4 bases at J, with 15 bases between. Per germline, CDR1 ENHRY and CDR2 SYGVKD. CDR3 length: 14 amino acids. CDR3 residues: CAIRAVGMATEAFF. CDR3 in DNA: TGTGCCATCAGGGCGGTGGGGATGGCCACTGAAGCTTTCTTT.

The gene calls are TRBV12-5 and TRBJ2-5; D is tentatively TRBD1 or TRBD2 (5 bases each). V shed 1 base and J shed 1 base, with 13 bases lying between them. The CDR3 has 16 amino acids. Looked up from germline, CDR1 is LGHNT and CDR2 is FRNRAP. CDR3 bases: TGTGCTAGTGGTTTGGACGGGGTCAGGGCCCAAGAGACCCAGTACTTC. Encoded protein: CASGLDGVRAQETQYF. The complete variable domain, with remaining parts taken from reference TRBV12-5 and TRBJ2-5, reads DARVTQTPRHKVTEMGQEVTMRCQPILGHNTVFWYRQTMMQGLELLAYFRNRAPLDDSGMPKDRFSAEMPDATLATLKIQPSEPRDSAVYFCASGLDGVRAQETQYFGPGTRLLVL.

The table lists this clonotype with many counts. CDR3 coding DNA: TGTGCCAGCAGTTTCGGGCAGGGGCCGTCCTCCTACAATGAGCAGTTCTTC. This encodes CASSFGQGPSSYNEQFF. This chain connects TRBV12-3 or TRBV12-4 to TRBJ2-1; tentative D call: TRBD1 (6 bases). V lost 3 bases and J lost 0, with 15 bases in between. This CDR3 has 17 residues.

V and J are TRBV20-1 and TRBJ1-1; weak D call: TRBD1 (5 bases). The V and J ends lost 3 bases and 6 bases respectively, with 14 bases between them. The CDR3 sequence is 13 residues long. CDR1 and CDR2 (germline): DFQATT, SNEGSKA (reference sequence). CDR3 sequence (DNA): TGCAGTGCTAGCCAGGTGGGGGTGGCTGAAGCTTTCTTT. This codes for CSASQVGVAEAFF.

This clonotype showed up many times. The chain has TRBV11-2 and TRBJ2-1; D is unresolved. V dropped 0 bases and J dropped 2 bases, with 8 bases sitting between them. This CDR3 comprises 15 residues. In germline, CDR1 is SGHAT, CDR2 FQNNGV. The DNA of the CDR3 is TGTGCCAGCAGCTTAGAACTAACCCCCTACAATGAGCAGTTCTTC. As protein: CASSLELTPYNEQFF.

This chain connects TRBV7-2 to TRBJ2-1; the match to TRBD2 covers 7 bases. Germline V gives CDR1 SGHTA, CDR2 FQGNSA. V gave up 5 bases and J gave up 4 bases; unmatched junction bases: 14. The CDR3 length is 17 residues. DNA for the CDR3: TGTGCCAGCAGCCGAACCCTTTCAGGGAGGGCTTACAATGAGCAGTTCTTC. Amino acids: CASSRTLSGRAYNEQFF.

The chain uses TRBV15 and TRBJ1-1, with a tentative D call TRBD1 (6 bases). Germline loops: CDR1 LNHNV, CDR2 YYDKDF (reference sequence). V was clipped by 1 base and J by 11 bases, with 17 bases between them. There are 14 residues in the CDR3. CDR3 in amino acids: CATSRGAGAGAAFF. CDR3 bases: TGTGCCACCAGCAGAGGGGCAGGGGCCGGTGCGGCTTTCTTT.

V is TRBV7-9 and J is TRBJ2-5; 8 positions match TRBD1. CDR3 length: 16 amino acids. J was trimmed by 5 bases and V by 5 bases; bases with no gene match: 13. The germline CDR1 and CDR2 sequences are SEHNR and FQNEAQ (reference sequence). CDR3 in DNA: TGTGCCAGCAGCCGTATACAGGGGGGATTGTTGGAGACCCAGTACTTC. Protein: CASSRIQGGLLETQYF.

The chain combines TRBV5-1 with TRBJ1-6; D is perhaps TRBD1 (6 bases). Looked up from germline, CDR1 is SGHRS and CDR2 is YFSETQ. The CDR3 extends over 17 amino acids. V was shortened by 7 bases and J by 6 bases, with 23 bases between the two germline ends. The CDR3, as DNA: TGCGCCAGCTGCCCGGGACACCGAACCGCCTTTAATTCACCCCTCCACTTT. It specifies CASCPGHRTAFNSPLHF.

In its sample, this clonotype was seen many times. This rearrangement joins TRBV28 to TRBJ2-7; D possibly uses TRBD1 or TRBD2 (6 bases each). The CDR3 is 16 residues long. CDR1 MDHEN and CDR2 SYDVKM come from the germline V gene. The V and J ends lost 2 bases and 1 base respectively, with 15 bases between them. The CDR3 region has the DNA TGTGCCAGCAGTTTACCACAAGGGGGGACATCCTACGAGCAGTACTTC. Translated: CASSLPQGGTSYEQYF.

This clonotype was observed a single time. A read error may explain this, as a much larger clone is one base away. The chain has TRBV4-2 and TRBJ2-5; D is unresolved. The germline V and J ends were trimmed by 0 bases and 4 bases, with 3 bases remaining between them. The CDR3 is 12 amino acids. Per germline, CDR1 LGHNA and CDR2 YNFKEQ. The CDR3 loop is CASSQDRETQYF. CDR3 DNA: TGTGCCAGCAGCCAAGATCGAGAGACCCAGTACTTC.

Ten or more counts support this clonotype. V usage is TRBV18 and J usage is TRBJ1-1; D remains ambiguous. Germline CDR1 reads KGHSH; CDR2 reads LQKENI. The CDR3 is 15 amino acids. V lost 2 bases and J 1 base, leaving 11 bases between the germline ends. The CDR3 nucleotides read TGTGCCAGCTCACCAGTGGTCGCAGGGAACACTGAAGCTTTCTTT. Translation: CASSPVVAGNTEAFF.

The rearrangement uses TRBV28 and TRBJ2-3; 10 bases align to TRBD2. V trimming: 2 bases; J trimming: 0 bases; junction bases outside the gene matches: 2. Looked up from germline, CDR1 is MDHEN and CDR2 is SYDVKM. The CDR3 sequence is 16 residues long. In DNA, the CDR3 is TGTGCCAGCAGTTTAGGAGCGGGGGGGAGCACAGATACGCAGTATTTT. This encodes CASSLGAGGSTDTQYF.

Concerning this clonotype: This clone may be a read error of a much larger clone one base away. The J gene is TRBJ1-5, the V gene TRBV7-9, with TRBD1 matching 7 bases. Germline V gives CDR1 SEHNR, CDR2 FQNEAQ (reference sequence). CDR3 size: 15 residues. The CDR3 sequence: CASSYTGDSNHPQHF. In DNA form, the CDR3 reads TGTGCCAGCAGCTATACAGGGGATAGCAATCACCCCCAGCATTTT.

At least ten counts were recorded for this clonotype. CDR3 sequence reads: CASSLSGIRGSQYF. Here the CDR3 DNA reads TGTGCCAGCAGCTTATCGGGGATCCGCGGGTCCCAGTACTTC. The chain combines TRBV11-3 with TRBJ2-5, with a weak D call TRBD2 (5 bases). There are 14 residues in the CDR3. V lost 2 bases and J 9 bases, leaving 16 bases between the germline ends. CDR1 and CDR2 (germline): SGHNT, YENEEA.